This T cell receptor (beta chain) derives from a study of blood T cell repertoires in COVID-19. Study background: Donors in the United States, Italy and Spain gave samples during acute or convalescent COVID-19. PBMCs, B-cell-depleted T cells, or T cells were the source of the cDNA or gDNA that made up the material.

From germline, CDR1 is MGHRA and CDR2 YSYEKL. With V trimmed by 0 bases and J by 3 bases, 8 bases remained unmatched. The CDR3 has 17 amino acids. Some clones are missing from TCRdb's copy, which holds only in-frame ones; the method was immunoSEQ multiplex PCR. This sample has 150,000 or so clones, with more than 80% found just once. This chain links TRBV4-1 with TRBJ1-5; 7 nucleotides line up with TRBD1. Sequencing was done on a sample of peripheral blood. The receptor was isolated from a woman aged 60-75 years with COVID-19, enrolled during active disease. The chain's CDR3 is CASSQDPPGQLNQPQHF. The CDR3 DNA reads as TGCGCCAGCAGCCAAGATCCTCCGGGACAGCTCAATCAGCCCCAGCATTTT.